A selection of T cell receptor beta chains follows, all from one sample in a study of human T cells and chemical hapten exposure. TCRdb processed the RACE reads anew with MiXCR; each CDR3 protein has one entry. The sample carries more than 150,000 distinct CDR3 sequences, nearly 30% recorded once. Sequencing was performed on whole blood, taken in connection with sensitization to the hapten diphenylcyclopropenone (DPC). All receptors come from a woman in her thirties with alopecia areata. Some clones in this sample may be carry-over from other donors' samples. Both conserved end residues are part of each CDR3. Fields, in order: D gene, V gene, J gene, clone size, CDR3 length, CDR3 DNA, CDR3 protein. A D gene is named only where the DNA matches it firmly. Size is stated for part of the rows, as once, few or many counts, or as a class when the clone is expanded.

d_gene: -
v_gene: TRBV6-2/TRBV6-3
j_gene: TRBJ1-5
abundance: many
len: 13
CDR3nt: TGTGCCAGCAGCAGTAGGAGGAATCAGCCCCAGCATTTT
CDR3aa: CASSSRRNQPQHF

d_gene: -
v_gene: TRBV12-2
j_gene: TRBJ1-1
abundance: -
len: 14
CDR3nt: TGTGCAAGTCGCCTAGGACGGAAGAACACTGAAGCTTTCTTT
CDR3aa: CASRLGRKNTEAFF

d_gene: TRBD1
v_gene: TRBV6-5
j_gene: TRBJ2-3
abundance: -
len: 15
CDR3nt: TGTGCCAGCAGTTACTCAGGACAGGGGGGTGATACGCAGTATTTT
CDR3aa: CASSYSGQGGDTQYF

d_gene: -
v_gene: TRBV4-3
j_gene: TRBJ1-1
abundance: -
len: 15
CDR3nt: TGCGCCAGCAGCCAAGATAGACAAATGAACACTGAAGCTTTCTTT
CDR3aa: CASSQDRQMNTEAFF

d_gene: -
v_gene: TRBV29-1
j_gene: TRBJ2-5
abundance: -
len: 13
CDR3nt: TGCAGCGTTGGGGACGGGGGACAAGAGACCCAGTACTTC
CDR3aa: CSVGDGGQETQYF

d_gene: TRBD1
v_gene: TRBV10-3
j_gene: TRBJ2-1
abundance: few
len: 14
CDR3nt: TGTGCCATCAGTGATCTACAGGGGTACAATGAGCAGTTCTTC
CDR3aa: CAISDLQGYNEQFF

d_gene: -
v_gene: TRBV29-1
j_gene: TRBJ1-2
abundance: medium-sized
len: 13
CDR3nt: TGCAGCGTTGAAGACGGTGTTAGCTATGGCTACACCTTC
CDR3aa: CSVEDGVSYGYTF

d_gene: -
v_gene: TRBV29-1
j_gene: TRBJ2-5
abundance: -
len: 12
CDR3nt: TGCAGCGTTCTCCGCTACCAAGAGACCCAGTACTTC
CDR3aa: CSVLRYQETQYF

d_gene: -
v_gene: TRBV15
j_gene: TRBJ1-5
abundance: -
len: 15
CDR3nt: TGTGCCACCAGCAATGGCAGGGACATAACTCAGCCCCAGCATTTT
CDR3aa: CATSNGRDITQPQHF

d_gene: TRBD2
v_gene: TRBV7-2
j_gene: TRBJ2-3
abundance: many
len: 14
CDR3nt: TGTGCCAGCAGCACCGGGACTATAAGGGATACGCAGTATTTT
CDR3aa: CASSTGTIRDTQYF

d_gene: TRBD2
v_gene: TRBV28
j_gene: TRBJ2-7
abundance: -
len: 17
CDR3nt: TGTGCCAGCAATCCGATCTTCGCGGGGGGACGCTCCTACGAGCAGTACTTC
CDR3aa: CASNPIFAGGRSYEQYF

d_gene: -
v_gene: TRBV12-5
j_gene: TRBJ2-3
abundance: few
len: 15
CDR3nt: TGTGCTAGTGGCCCGGAGCTCTCTAGCACAGATACGCAGTATTTT
CDR3aa: CASGPELSSTDTQYF

d_gene: -
v_gene: TRBV5-1
j_gene: TRBJ1-4
abundance: few
len: 12
CDR3nt: TGCGCCAGCAGTTTGACGGGCGAAAAACTGTTTTTT
CDR3aa: CASSLTGEKLFF

d_gene: TRBD1
v_gene: TRBV20-1
j_gene: TRBJ2-7
abundance: few
len: 13
CDR3nt: TGCAGTGTACCTTGGACAGGGCACTACGAGCAGTACTTC
CDR3aa: CSVPWTGHYEQYF

d_gene: -
v_gene: TRBV10-3
j_gene: TRBJ1-1
abundance: -
len: 13
CDR3nt: TGTGCCATCAGACAGGGTTTGAACACTGAAGCTTTCTTT
CDR3aa: CAIRQGLNTEAFF

d_gene: -
v_gene: TRBV28
j_gene: TRBJ1-5
abundance: -
len: 16
CDR3nt: TGTGCCAGCAGCCCCATGGGGGGACTAAGCAATCAGCCCCAGCATTTT
CDR3aa: CASSPMGGLSNQPQHF

d_gene: -
v_gene: TRBV5-5
j_gene: TRBJ1-2
abundance: -
len: 14
CDR3nt: TGTGCCAGCAGCTTGGACATTTCTAACTATGGCTACACCTTC
CDR3aa: CASSLDISNYGYTF